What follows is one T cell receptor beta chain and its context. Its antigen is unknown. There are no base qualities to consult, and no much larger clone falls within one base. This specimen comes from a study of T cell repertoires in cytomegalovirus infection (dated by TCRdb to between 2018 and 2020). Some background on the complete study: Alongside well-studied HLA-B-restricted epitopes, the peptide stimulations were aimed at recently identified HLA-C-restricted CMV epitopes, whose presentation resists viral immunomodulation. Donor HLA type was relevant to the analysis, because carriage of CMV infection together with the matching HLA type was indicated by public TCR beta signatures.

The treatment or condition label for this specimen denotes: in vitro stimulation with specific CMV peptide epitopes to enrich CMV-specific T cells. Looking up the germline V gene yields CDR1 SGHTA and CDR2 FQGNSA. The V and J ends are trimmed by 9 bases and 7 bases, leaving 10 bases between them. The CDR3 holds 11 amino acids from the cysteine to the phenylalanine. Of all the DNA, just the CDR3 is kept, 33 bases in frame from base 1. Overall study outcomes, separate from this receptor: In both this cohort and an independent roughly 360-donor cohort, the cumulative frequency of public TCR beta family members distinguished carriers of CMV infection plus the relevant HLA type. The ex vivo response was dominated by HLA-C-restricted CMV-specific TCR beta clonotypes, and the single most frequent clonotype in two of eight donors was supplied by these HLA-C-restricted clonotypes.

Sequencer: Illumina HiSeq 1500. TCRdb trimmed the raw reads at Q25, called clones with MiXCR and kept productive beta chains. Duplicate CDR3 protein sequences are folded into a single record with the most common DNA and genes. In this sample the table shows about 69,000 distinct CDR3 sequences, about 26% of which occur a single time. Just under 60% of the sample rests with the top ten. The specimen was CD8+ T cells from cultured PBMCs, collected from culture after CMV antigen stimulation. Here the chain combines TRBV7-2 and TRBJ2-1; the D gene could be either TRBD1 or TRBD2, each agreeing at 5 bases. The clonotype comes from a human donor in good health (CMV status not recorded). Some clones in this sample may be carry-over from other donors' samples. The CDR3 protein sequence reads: CARGEGNEQFF. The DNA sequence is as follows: TGTGCCAGGGGAGAGGGGAATGAGCAGTTCTTC.